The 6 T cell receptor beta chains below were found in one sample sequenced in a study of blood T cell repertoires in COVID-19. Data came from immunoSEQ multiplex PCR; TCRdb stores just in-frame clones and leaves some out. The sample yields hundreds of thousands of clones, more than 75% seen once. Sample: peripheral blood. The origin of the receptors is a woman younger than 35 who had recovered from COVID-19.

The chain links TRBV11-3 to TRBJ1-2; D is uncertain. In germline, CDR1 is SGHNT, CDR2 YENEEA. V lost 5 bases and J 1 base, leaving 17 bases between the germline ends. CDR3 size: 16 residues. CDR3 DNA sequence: TGTGCCAGCAGCACCGGGTCCCGCGGTGATAACTATGGCTACACCTTC. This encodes CASSTGSRGDNYGYTF.

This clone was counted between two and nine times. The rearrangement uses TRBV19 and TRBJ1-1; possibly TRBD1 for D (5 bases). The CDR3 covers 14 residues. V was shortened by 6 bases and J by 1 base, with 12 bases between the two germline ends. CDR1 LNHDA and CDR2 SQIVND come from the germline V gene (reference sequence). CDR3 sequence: CASSEQARNTEAFF. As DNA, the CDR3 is TGTGCCAGTAGCGAACAGGCAAGGAACACTGAAGCTTTCTTT.

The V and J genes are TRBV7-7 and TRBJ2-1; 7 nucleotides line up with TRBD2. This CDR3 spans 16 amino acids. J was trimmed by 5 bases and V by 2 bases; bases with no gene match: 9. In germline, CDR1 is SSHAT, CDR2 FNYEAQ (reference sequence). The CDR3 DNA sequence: TGTGCCAGCAGCTTACGGATTGCGGGAGAGGACAATGAGCAGTTCTTC. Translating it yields CASSLRIAGEDNEQFF.

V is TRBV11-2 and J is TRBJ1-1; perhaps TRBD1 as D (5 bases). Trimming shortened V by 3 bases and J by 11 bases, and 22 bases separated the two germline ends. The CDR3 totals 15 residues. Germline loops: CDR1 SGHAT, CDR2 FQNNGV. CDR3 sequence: CASSFVVARTRGAFF. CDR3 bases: TGTGCCAGCAGCTTTGTTGTGGCCAGGACAAGGGGCGCTTTCTTT.

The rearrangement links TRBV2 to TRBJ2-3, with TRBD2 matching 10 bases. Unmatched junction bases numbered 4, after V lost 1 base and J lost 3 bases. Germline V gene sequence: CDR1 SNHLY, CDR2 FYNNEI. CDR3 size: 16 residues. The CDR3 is CASSEGASGSTDTQYF. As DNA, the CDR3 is TGTGCCAGCAGTGAAGGGGCTAGCGGGAGTACAGATACGCAGTATTTT.

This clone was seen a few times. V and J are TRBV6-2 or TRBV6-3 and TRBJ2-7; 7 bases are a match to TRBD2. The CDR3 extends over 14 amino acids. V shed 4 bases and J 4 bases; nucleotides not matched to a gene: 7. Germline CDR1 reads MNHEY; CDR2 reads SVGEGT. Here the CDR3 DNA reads TGTGCCAGCAGTTGGGGAGGGCCGAGGTACGAGCAGTACGTC. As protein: CASSWGGPRYEQYV.